The 3 T cell receptor beta chains below were found in one sample sequenced in a study of T cell responses to AZD1222 COVID-19 vaccine. Some clones are missing from TCRdb's copy, which holds only in-frame ones; the method was immunoSEQ multiplex PCR. The table shows approximately 150,000 clones, with around 88% occurring only once. The source material was peripheral blood, sampled on day 0 of AZD1222 vaccination. The source is an adult in good health.

V gene TRBV2 combines with J gene TRBJ1-6; D gene uncertain. The V gene lost 4 bases and the J gene lost 7 bases, with 5 bases spanning the gap. Germline lookup yields CDR1 SNHLY and CDR2 FYNNEI. The CDR3 covers 12 residues. The DNA of the CDR3 is TGTGCCAGCAGTGTTGGAAATTCACCCCTCCACTTT. It encodes CASSVGNSPLHF.

Worth noting for this clone: One end of the junction does not line up with germline, which may come from a read error. The gene calls are TRBV13 and TRBJ1-1; D ambiguous. CDR1 and CDR2 from the germline V gene are PRHDT and FYEKMQ (reference sequence). The CDR3 is 11 residues long. The CDR3 DNA reads TGTGCCAGCAGCCCGACTAAACTGTTCCCCTTT. As protein: CASSPTKLFPF.

The J gene is TRBJ1-2, the V gene TRBV7-9; the D gene is possibly TRBD1 (5 bases). Looked up from germline, CDR1 is SEHNR and CDR2 is FQNEAQ (reference sequence). The CDR3 runs to 12 residues. The V gene lost 7 bases and the J gene lost 7 bases, with 13 bases spanning the gap. CDR3 residues: CASIDLGGGYTF. For the CDR3, the DNA is TGTGCCAGCATCGATCTGGGGGGTGGCTACACCTTC. Full variable domain (outside the CDR3, taken from reference TRBV7-9 and TRBJ1-2): DTGVSQNPRHKITKRGQNVTFRCDPISEHNRLYWYRQTLGQGPEFLTYFQNEAQLEKSRLLSDRFSAERPKGSFSTLEIQRTEQGDSAMYLCASIDLGGGYTFGSGTRLTVV.